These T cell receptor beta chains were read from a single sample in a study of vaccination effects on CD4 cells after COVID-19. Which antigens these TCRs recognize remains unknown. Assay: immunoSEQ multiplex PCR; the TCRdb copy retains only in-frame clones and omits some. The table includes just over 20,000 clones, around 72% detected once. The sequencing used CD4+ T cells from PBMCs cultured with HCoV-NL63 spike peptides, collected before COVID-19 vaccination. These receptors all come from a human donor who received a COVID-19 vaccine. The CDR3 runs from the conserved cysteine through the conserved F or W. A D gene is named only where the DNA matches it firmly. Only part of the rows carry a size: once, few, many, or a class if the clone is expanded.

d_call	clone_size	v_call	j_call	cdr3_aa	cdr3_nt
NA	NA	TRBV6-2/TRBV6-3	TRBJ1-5	CASSYSYSRVEDPNSNQPQHF	TGTGCCAGCAGTTACTCGTATTCAAGGGTTGAAGACCCCAATAGCAATCAGCCCCAGCATTTT
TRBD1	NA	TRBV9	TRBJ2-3	CASTPGQGITDTQYF	TGTGCCAGCACCCCCGGACAGGGGATCACAGATACGCAGTATTTT
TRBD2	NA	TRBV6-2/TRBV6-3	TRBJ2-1	CASSHTSGSYDEQFF	TGTGCCAGCAGCCATACTAGCGGGAGTTACGATGAGCAGTTCTTC
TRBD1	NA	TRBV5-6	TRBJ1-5	CASSLTGTGHQPQHF	TGTGCCAGCAGCCTAACCGGGACAGGCCATCAGCCCCAGCATTTT
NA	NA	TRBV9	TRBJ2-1	CASSVGGAPGYNEQFF	TGTGCCAGCAGCGTAGGGGGGGCCCCGGGGTACAATGAGCAGTTCTTC
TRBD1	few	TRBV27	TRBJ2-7	CASSSPTGAYEQYF	TGTGCCAGCAGTTCCCCGACAGGGGCCTACGAGCAGTACTTC
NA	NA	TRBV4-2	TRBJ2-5	CASSQGGTPDGTQYF	TGTGCCAGCAGCCAAGGAGGGACCCCCGACGGGACCCAGTACTTC
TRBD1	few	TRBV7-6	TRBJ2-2	CASSQYTGGGDTGELFF	TGTGCCAGCAGCCAATACACAGGGGGCGGTGACACCGGGGAGCTGTTTTTT
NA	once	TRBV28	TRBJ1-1	CASSFPVNTEAFF	TGTGCCAGCAGTTTCCCGGTGAACACTGAAGCTTTCTTT
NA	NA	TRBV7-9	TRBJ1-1	CASSPDITEAFF	TGTGCCAGCAGCCCAGATATCACTGAAGCTTTCTTT
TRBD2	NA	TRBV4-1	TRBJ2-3	CASSQDSTRLAGGSSTDTQYF	TGCGCCAGCAGCCAAGATTCCACGCGTCTAGCGGGAGGGTCTAGCACAGATACGCAGTATTTT
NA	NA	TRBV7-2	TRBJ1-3	CASGDARSGNTIYF	TGTGCCAGCGGAGACGCCCGCTCTGGAAACACCATATATTTT
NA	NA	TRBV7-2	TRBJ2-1	CASSSISPYNEQFF	TGTGCCAGCAGCAGTATTTCCCCCTACAATGAGCAGTTCTTC
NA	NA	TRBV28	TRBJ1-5	CASSPWAGDSNQPQHF	TGTGCCAGCAGCCCGTGGGCAGGGGATAGCAATCAGCCCCAGCATTTT
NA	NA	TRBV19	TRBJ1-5	CASTPTGYSNQPQHF	TGTGCCAGTACCCCGACAGGTTATAGCAATCAGCCCCAGCATTTT
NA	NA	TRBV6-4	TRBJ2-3	CASSDTSTDTQYF	TGTGCCAGCAGTGACACTAGCACAGATACGCAGTATTTT
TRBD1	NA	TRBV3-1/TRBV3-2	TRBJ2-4	CASSLGQGAPGAKNIQYF	TGTGCCAGCAGCCTGGGACAGGGGGCGCCGGGGGCCAAAAACATTCAGTACTTC
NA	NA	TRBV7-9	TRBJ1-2	CASSLALGGYGYTF	TGTGCCAGCAGCTTAGCATTGGGCGGCTATGGCTACACCTTC
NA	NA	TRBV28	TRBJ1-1	CASSPFVDTTEAFF	TGTGCCAGCAGCCCTTTTGTGGACACCACTGAAGCTTTCTTT
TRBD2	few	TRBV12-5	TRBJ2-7	CASGLGAGDPSYEQYF	TGTGCTAGTGGTTTGGGAGCGGGGGACCCCTCCTACGAGCAGTACTTC
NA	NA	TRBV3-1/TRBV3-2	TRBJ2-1	CASSQLAPPPYDEQFF	TGTGCCAGCAGCCAACTAGCACCACCTCCCTACGATGAGCAGTTCTTC
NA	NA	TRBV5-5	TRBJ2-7	CASSLGLAQFSYEQYF	TGTGCCAGCAGCTTGGGTCTGGCCCAGTTCTCCTACGAGCAGTACTTC
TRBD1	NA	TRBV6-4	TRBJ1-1	CASSDSDRGTEAFF	TGTGCCAGCAGTGACTCGGACAGGGGCACTGAAGCTTTCTTT
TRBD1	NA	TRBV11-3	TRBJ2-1	CASSRGTGLGVYNEQFF	TGTGCCAGCAGCCGCGGGACAGGGTTGGGAGTTTACAATGAGCAGTTCTTC
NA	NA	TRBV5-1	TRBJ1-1	CASSLGVGTEAFF	TGCGCCAGCAGCTTAGGAGTCGGCACTGAAGCTTTCTTT
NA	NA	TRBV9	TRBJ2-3	CASSVDEDTQYF	TGTGCCAGCAGCGTAGATGAAGATACGCAGTATTTT
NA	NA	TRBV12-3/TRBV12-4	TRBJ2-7	CASSASYEQYF	TGTGCCAGCAGTGCCAGTTACGAGCAGTACTTC
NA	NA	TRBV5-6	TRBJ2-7	CASSPRFGESSYEQYF	TGTGCCAGCAGCCCCCGTTTCGGCGAGAGCTCCTACGAGCAGTACTTC
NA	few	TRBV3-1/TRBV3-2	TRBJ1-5	CASSQTDNQPQHF	TGTGCCAGCAGCCAGACAGACAATCAGCCCCAGCATTTT
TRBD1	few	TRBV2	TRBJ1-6	CASQMDRGTYNSPLHF	TGTGCCAGTCAAATGGACAGGGGAACCTATAATTCACCCCTCCACTTT
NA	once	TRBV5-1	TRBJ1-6	CASSLDPGSYNSPLHF	TGCGCCAGCAGCTTGGACCCAGGGAGCTATAATTCACCCCTCCACTTT
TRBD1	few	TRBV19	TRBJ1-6	CASAYRGKTSYNSPLHF	TGTGCCAGTGCCTACAGGGGAAAGACGTCCTATAATTCACCCCTCCACTTT
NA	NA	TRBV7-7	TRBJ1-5	CASSLGLTVFSNQPQHF	TGTGCTAGCAGCTTAGGTTTAACAGTTTTTAGCAATCAGCCCCAGCATTTT
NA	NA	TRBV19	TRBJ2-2	CASSLLSNTGELFF	TGTGCCAGTAGTCTACTATCAAACACCGGGGAGCTGTTTTTT
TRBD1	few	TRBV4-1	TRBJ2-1	CASSQVTGDRNEQFF	TGCGCCAGCAGCCAAGTTACAGGGGATCGCAATGAGCAGTTCTTC
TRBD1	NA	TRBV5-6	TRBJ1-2	CASSVGTAYGYTF	TGTGCCAGCAGCGTGGGGACAGCCTATGGCTACACCTTC
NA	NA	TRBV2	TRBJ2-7	CASSPQGYEQYF	TGTGCCAGCTCCCCTCAGGGCTACGAGCAGTACTTC
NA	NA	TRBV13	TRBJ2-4	CASSFYGEVAKNIQYF	TGTGCCAGCAGCTTTTACGGGGAGGTAGCCAAAAACATTCAGTACTTC
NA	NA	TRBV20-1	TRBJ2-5	CSAAGQETQYF	TGCAGCGCTGCCGGACAAGAGACCCAGTACTTC
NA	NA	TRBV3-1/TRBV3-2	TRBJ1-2	CASSPGVYGYTF	TGTGCCAGCAGCCCCGGGGTCTATGGCTACACCTTC
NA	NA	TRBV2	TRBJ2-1	CASSYRVTYNEQFF	TGTGCCAGCAGTTACAGGGTAACCTACAATGAGCAGTTCTTC
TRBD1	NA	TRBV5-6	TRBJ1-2	CASRRTGNYGYTF	TGTGCCAGCAGAAGGACAGGGAACTATGGCTACACCTTC
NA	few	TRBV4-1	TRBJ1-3	CASSPSPRELHTIYF	TGCGCCAGCAGCCCGTCACCACGCGAGTTGCACACCATATATTTT
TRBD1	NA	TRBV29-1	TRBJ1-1	CSVRQGAVGTEAFF	TGCAGCGTTAGGCAGGGGGCTGTCGGCACTGAAGCTTTCTTT
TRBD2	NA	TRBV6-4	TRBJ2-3	CASSELAGADTQYF	TGTGCCAGCAGTGAGCTAGCGGGGGCAGATACGCAGTATTTT
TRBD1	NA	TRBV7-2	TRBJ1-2	CASSPRQGFYGYTF	TGTGCCAGCAGCCCACGACAGGGCTTCTATGGCTACACCTTC